The TCR beta chain described here comes from a study of blood T cell repertoires in COVID-19. Produced via immunoSEQ multiplex PCR; TCRdb's table is partial and in-frame only. The sample includes around 120,000 clones, about 79% of them seen just once. Sequenced sample: peripheral blood. The sequence came from a man aged 70 or older with acute or convalescent COVID-19.

CDR3 bases: TGCGCCAGCAGCCAAGGGGGTGCAGGGAATGAAAAACTGTTTTTT. It specifies CASSQGGAGNEKLFF. V usage is TRBV4-1 and J usage is TRBJ1-4; possibly TRBD1 for D (5 bases). V lost 1 base to trimming and J lost 5 bases, with 11 bases between them. Germline lookup yields CDR1 MGHRA and CDR2 YSYEKL. The CDR3 extends over 15 amino acids.